This T cell receptor (beta chain) emerged from a study of graft-versus-host responses after intestinal transplantation. About the research overall: Tacrolimus and steroids were given for 2 to 3 years to all recipients after anti-thymocyte globulin induction. Study-wide points: Recipient bone marrow held GvH clones, some seen earlier in ileum or blood.

The V gene end was trimmed by 5 bases and the J gene end by 3 bases; junction bases not matched to a gene: 18. Germline V CDR1 and CDR2: SEHNR, FQNEAQ (reference sequence). The CDR3 has 18 residues. Concerning this clone: Its antigen remains unidentified.

Generated by immunoSEQ multiplex PCR, the TCRdb table keeps only in-frame clones and is missing some. The repertoire holds 77,000 or so clones, with roughly 94% as singletons. The TCR was taken from a human donor who received an intestinal transplant. Specimen: unstimulated CD8+ T cells sorted from spleen or lymph node cells, collected before intestinal transplant. The V call is TRBV7-9, the J call TRBJ1-1, with TRBD1 identical over 7 bases. The CDR3: CASSHPQFAGQPYTEAFF. CDR3 in DNA: TGTGCCAGCAGCCATCCCCAGTTTGCGGGACAGCCCTACACTGAAGCTTTCTTT.